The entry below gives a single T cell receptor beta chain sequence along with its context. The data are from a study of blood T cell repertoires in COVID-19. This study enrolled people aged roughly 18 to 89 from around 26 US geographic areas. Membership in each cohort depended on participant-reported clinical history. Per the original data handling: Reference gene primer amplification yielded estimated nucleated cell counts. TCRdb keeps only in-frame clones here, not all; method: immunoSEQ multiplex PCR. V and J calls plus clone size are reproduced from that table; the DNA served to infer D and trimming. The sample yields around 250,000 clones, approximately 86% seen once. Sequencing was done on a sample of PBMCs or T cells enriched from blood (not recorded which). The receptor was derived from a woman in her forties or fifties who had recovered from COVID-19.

DNA of the CDR3: TGTGCCAGCAGCCGAGACAGGGGAGATGGCTACACCTTC. Protein sequence: CASSRDRGDGYTF. The chain employs TRBV3-1 (or the pseudogene TRBV3-2) and TRBJ1-2; 8 nucleotides align to TRBD1. This CDR3 is 13 amino acids long. CDR1 and CDR2 from the germline V gene are LGHDT and YNNKEL (reference sequence). V lost 4 bases and J lost 6; bases outside the gene matches: 4.